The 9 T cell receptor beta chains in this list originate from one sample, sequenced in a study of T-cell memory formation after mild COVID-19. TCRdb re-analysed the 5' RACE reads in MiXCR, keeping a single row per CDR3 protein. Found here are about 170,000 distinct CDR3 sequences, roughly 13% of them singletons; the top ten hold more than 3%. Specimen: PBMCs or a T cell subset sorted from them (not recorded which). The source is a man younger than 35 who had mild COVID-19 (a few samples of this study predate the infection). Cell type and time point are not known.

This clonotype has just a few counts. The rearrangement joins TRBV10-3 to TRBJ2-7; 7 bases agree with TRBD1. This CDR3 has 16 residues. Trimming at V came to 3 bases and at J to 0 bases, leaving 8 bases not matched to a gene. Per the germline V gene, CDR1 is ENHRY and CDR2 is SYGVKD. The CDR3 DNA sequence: TGTGCCATCAGTGATGGTGGGGGACAGAGCTCCTACGAGCAGTACTTC. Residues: CAISDGGGQSSYEQYF.

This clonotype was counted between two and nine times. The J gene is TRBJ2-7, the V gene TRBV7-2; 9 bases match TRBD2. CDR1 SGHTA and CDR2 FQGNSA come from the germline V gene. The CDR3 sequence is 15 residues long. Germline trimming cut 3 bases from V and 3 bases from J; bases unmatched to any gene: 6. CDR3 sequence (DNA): TGTGCCAGCAGCTTTAGCGGGGGACCGTTCTACGAGCAGTACGTC. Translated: CASSFSGGPFYEQYV.

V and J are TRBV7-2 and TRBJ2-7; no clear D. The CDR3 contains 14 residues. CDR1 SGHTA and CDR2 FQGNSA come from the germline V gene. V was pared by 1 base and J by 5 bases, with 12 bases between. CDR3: CASSLVASNHEQYF. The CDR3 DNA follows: TGTGCCAGCAGCTTAGTCGCCAGTAATCACGAGCAGTACTTC.

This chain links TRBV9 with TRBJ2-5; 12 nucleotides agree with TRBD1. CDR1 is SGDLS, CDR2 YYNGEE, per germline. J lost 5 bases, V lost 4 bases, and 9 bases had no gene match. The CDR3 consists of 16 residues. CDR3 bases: TGTGCCAGCAGCCCTGGGACAGGGGGCGCGGGGGAGACCCAGTACTTC. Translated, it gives CASSPGTGGAGETQYF.

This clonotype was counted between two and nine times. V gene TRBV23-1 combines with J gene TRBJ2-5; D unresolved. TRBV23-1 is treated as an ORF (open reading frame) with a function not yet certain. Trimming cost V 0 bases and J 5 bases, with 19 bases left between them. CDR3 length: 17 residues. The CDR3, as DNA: TGCGCCAGCAGTCAATCGACCCCCTACCCCCCTAGGGAGACCCAGTACTTC. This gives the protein CASSQSTPYPPRETQYF.

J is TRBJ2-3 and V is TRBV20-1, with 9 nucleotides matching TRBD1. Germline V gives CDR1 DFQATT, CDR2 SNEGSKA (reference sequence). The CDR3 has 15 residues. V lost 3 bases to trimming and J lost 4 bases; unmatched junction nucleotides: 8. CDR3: CSARVGQGPSDTQYF. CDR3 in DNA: TGCAGTGCTAGGGTAGGACAGGGGCCTTCAGATACGCAGTATTTT.

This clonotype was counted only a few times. CDR3 amino acids: CASSLDIRETQYF. The CDR3 DNA reads as TGCGCCAGCAGCCTGGACATCCGAGAGACCCAGTACTTC. The rearrangement uses TRBV5-1 and TRBJ2-5; the D gene is possibly TRBD1 (5 bases). Germline V CDR1 and CDR2: SGHRS, YFSETQ. V was trimmed by 4 bases and J by 4 bases, leaving 11 bases between them. The CDR3 is 13 residues long.

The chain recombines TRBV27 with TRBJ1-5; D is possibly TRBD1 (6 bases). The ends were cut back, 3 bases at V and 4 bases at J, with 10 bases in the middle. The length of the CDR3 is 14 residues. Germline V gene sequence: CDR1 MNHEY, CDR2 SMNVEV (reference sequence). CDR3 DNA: TGTGCCAGCAGTTTGTGGGGGGCAAATCAGCCCCAGCATTTT. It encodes CASSLWGANQPQHF.

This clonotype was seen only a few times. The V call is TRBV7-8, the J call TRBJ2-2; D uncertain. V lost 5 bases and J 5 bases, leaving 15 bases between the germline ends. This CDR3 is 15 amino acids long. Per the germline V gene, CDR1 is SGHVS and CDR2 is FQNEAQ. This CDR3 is CASSAIIVSTGELFF. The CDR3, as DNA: TGTGCCAGCAGCGCAATTATCGTTTCAACCGGGGAGCTGTTTTTT.